The rows below give T cell receptor beta chains drawn from one sample of a study of T cell responses to AZD1222 COVID-19 vaccine. The protocol was immunoSEQ multiplex PCR, while the TCRdb copy is restricted to in-frame clones and leaves out a portion. The sample lists 130,000 to 150,000 clones, under 95% occurring once. This specimen consisted of peripheral blood, obtained on day 0 of MenACWY control vaccination. Every receptor here comes from an adult in good health. The CDR3 runs from the conserved cysteine through the conserved F or W. The D gene is left open where the match is weak. Clone size is not always given. Where it is, it says once, few, many or a class for expanded clones.

size	D	V	J	CDR3	DNA
once	TRBD1	TRBV14	TRBJ1-1	CASSQAIGQGRGMNTEAFF	TGTGCCAGCAGCCAAGCAATTGGACAGGGGAGGGGAATGAACACTGAAGCTTTCTTT
.	TRBD2	TRBV18	TRBJ2-1	CASSPAFAGGLYNEQFF	TGTGCCAGCTCACCGGCCTTTGCGGGAGGGCTTTACAATGAGCAGTTCTTC
.	.	TRBV10-3	TRBJ1-6	CAISESSGTTHSPLHF	TGTGCCATCAGTGAGTCGTCAGGAACCACACACTCACCCCTCCACTTT
.	.	TRBV5-1	TRBJ2-3	CASSLEADTDTQYF	TGCGCCAGCAGCTTGGAGGCAGACACAGATACGCAGTATTTT
.	.	TRBV11-2	TRBJ2-7	CASSLRELGTYEQYF	TGTGCCAGCAGCCTCCGGGAGTTGGGAACCTACGAGCAGTACTTC
.	TRBD1	TRBV2	TRBJ2-5	CASSERSGGLETQYF	TGTGCCAGCAGTGAAAGGTCAGGGGGCTTGGAGACCCAGTACTTC
.	.	TRBV19	TRBJ1-6	CASSLPGNSPLHF	TGTGCCAGTAGCCTCCCGGGTAATTCACCCCTCCACTTT
.	.	TRBV19	TRBJ1-1	CASTMLGRLKGEAFF	TGTGCCAGTACGATGTTGGGACGGCTTAAGGGTGAAGCTTTCTTT
.	TRBD1	TRBV6-5	TRBJ2-5	CASSYSGTGQETQYF	TGTGCCAGCAGTTACTCCGGGACAGGGCAGGAGACCCAGTACTTC
.	.	TRBV4-1	TRBJ1-6	CASRALGLNSPLHF	TGCGCCAGCCGGGCTCTGGGGTTGAATTCACCCCTCCACTTT
.	.	TRBV5-4	TRBJ1-1	CASSSSERTEAFF	TGTGCCAGCAGCTCCAGCGAACGGACTGAAGCTTTCTTT
.	.	TRBV2	TRBJ2-7	CASSRTLPYEQYF	TGTGCCAGCAGCCGGACCCTCCCCTACGAGCAGTACTTC
.	.	TRBV9	TRBJ1-3	CASSSGQFPGNTIYF	TGTGCCAGCAGCTCAGGTCAGTTCCCTGGAAACACCATATATTTT
.	.	TRBV5-1	TRBJ2-6	CASSLAVSGANVLTF	TGCGCCAGCAGCTTGGCGGTATCTGGGGCCAACGTCCTGACTTTC
.	.	TRBV11-2	TRBJ1-1	CASSYRPPVTEAFF	TGTGCCAGCAGCTATCGGCCCCCCGTGACTGAAGCTTTCTTT
.	.	TRBV15	TRBJ1-5	CATRSGLAQPQHF	TGTGCCACCCGAAGTGGGTTGGCTCAGCCCCAGCATTTT
.	TRBD2	TRBV7-9	TRBJ2-7	CASSLPPGRGEDEQYF	TGTGCCAGCAGCTTACCCCCGGGGAGGGGAGAGGACGAGCAGTACTTC
.	TRBD2	TRBV7-3	TRBJ2-7	CASSLASGGSYEQYF	TGTGCCAGCAGCTTAGCTTCCGGCGGGAGTTACGAGCAGTACTTC
.	.	TRBV19	TRBJ1-5	CASSRWGRYSNQPQHF	TGTGCCAGTAGTCGTTGGGGCCGTTATAGCAATCAGCCCCAGCATTTT
.	.	TRBV7-9	TRBJ2-5	CASSLPGKTQYF	TGTGCCAGCAGCTTACCCGGAAAGACCCAGTACTTC
.	.	TRBV6-6	TRBJ2-7	CASRITGVGEQYF	TGTGCCAGCAGGATTACGGGAGTCGGCGAGCAGTACTTC
.	TRBD1	TRBV6-5	TRBJ2-2	CASTPGTGGTGELFF	TGTGCCAGCACCCCGGGGACAGGGGGCACCGGGGAGCTGTTTTTT
.	.	TRBV11-2	TRBJ1-4	CASSLPGGHNEKLFF	TGTGCCAGCAGCTTACCGGGGGGCCATAATGAAAAACTGTTTTTT
.	.	TRBV5-1	TRBJ1-5	CASSLSGGGEPQHF	TGCGCCAGCAGCCTCTCCGGGGGTGGAGAGCCCCAGCATTTT
.	.	TRBV7-9	TRBJ1-3	CASSFPSTGTPGNTIYF	TGTGCCAGCAGCTTCCCCTCCACCGGGACACCTGGAAACACCATATATTTT
.	.	TRBV5-5	TRBJ1-1	CASSSRSVRHTEAFF	TGTGCCAGCAGCTCTAGGTCGGTGAGGCACACTGAAGCTTTCTTT
.	TRBD1	TRBV19	TRBJ2-5	CASSILPFRTGVQETQYF	TGTGCCAGTAGTATACTTCCCTTTAGGACAGGCGTACAAGAGACCCAGTACTTC
few	.	TRBV28	TRBJ1-2	CASRYEAHYTF	TGTGCCAGCAGGTACGAGGCCCACTACACCTTC
.	.	TRBV28	TRBJ1-6	CASSSLVAPLHF	TGTGCCAGCAGTTCCTTAGTCGCACCCCTCCACTTT
.	.	TRBV5-1	TRBJ1-2	CASSLDGSANYGYTF	TGCGCCAGCAGCTTGGATGGCTCAGCTAACTATGGCTACACCTTC
.	TRBD1	TRBV29-1	TRBJ2-7	CSVWTGGSYEQYF	TGCAGCGTTTGGACAGGGGGATCCTACGAGCAGTACTTC
.	TRBD1	TRBV27	TRBJ1-1	CASSPGQGRNTEAFF	TGTGCCAGCAGTCCAGGACAGGGCAGGAACACTGAAGCTTTCTTT
.	.	TRBV7-2	TRBJ1-2	CASSLMGSGYTF	TGTGCCAGCAGCCTTATGGGGAGTGGCTACACCTTC
.	TRBD2	TRBV5-1	TRBJ2-5	CASSLGTSGSASETQYF	TGCGCCAGCAGCTTAGGGACTAGCGGGAGTGCGAGTGAGACCCAGTACTTC
.	TRBD2	TRBV28	TRBJ2-7	CASSSITGGSYYEQYF	TGTGCCAGCAGCAGTATTACGGGGGGGAGTTACTACGAGCAGTACTTC
.	.	TRBV4-1	TRBJ2-7	CASSQDRGGGRDEQYF	TGCGCCAGCAGCCAAGATCGAGGGGGGGGCCGGGACGAGCAGTACTTC
.	.	TRBV6-4	TRBJ1-6	CASSDSSGLNSPLHF	TGTGCCAGCAGTGACTCATCAGGGCTCAATTCACCCCTCCACTTT
.	.	TRBV28	TRBJ1-2	CASSSNYGYTF	TGTGCCAGCAGTTCGAACTATGGCTACACCTTC
.	.	TRBV7-6	TRBJ2-1	CASSYNQLALGYNEQFF	TGTGCCAGCAGCTATAATCAGCTTGCCCTCGGGTACAATGAGCAGTTCTTC
.	.	TRBV5-6	TRBJ2-7	CASSLSHSPPYEQYF	TGTGCCAGCAGCTTGTCACACTCTCCACCCTACGAGCAGTACTTC
.	TRBD1	TRBV7-2	TRBJ1-1	CARWTGGTEAFF	TGTGCCAGATGGACAGGGGGCACTGAAGCTTTCTTT
.	.	TRBV7-9	TRBJ2-1	CASSTQARDEQFF	TGTGCCAGCAGCACACAAGCGAGGGATGAGCAGTTCTTC
.	TRBD1	TRBV27	TRBJ1-5	CASSALDRVEAQHF	TGTGCCAGCAGTGCCTTGGACAGGGTGGAAGCCCAGCATTTT